The 2 T cell receptor beta chains given below trace back to one sample, sequenced in a study of blood T cell repertoires in COVID-19. Some clones are missing from TCRdb's copy, which holds only in-frame ones; the method was immunoSEQ multiplex PCR. The data contain roughly 66,000 clones, 91% of them singletons. The sequenced sample was peripheral blood. The receptors here all came from a human donor with active COVID-19. The donor label of this sample is uncertain.

V usage is TRBV7-9 and J usage is TRBJ1-2; tentative D call: TRBD1 (5 bases). This CDR3 comprises 14 residues. V shed 1 base and J shed 1 base, with 7 bases lying between them. CDR1 is SEHNR, CDR2 FQNEAQ, per germline (reference sequence). DNA of the CDR3: TGTGCCAGCAGCTTAGGAGACAGTAACTATGGCTACACCTTC. Its protein product is CASSLGDSNYGYTF.

This chain joins TRBV5-4 and TRBJ2-7; D is unresolved. The CDR3 is made up of 12 amino acids. V was cut by 1 base and J by 5 bases, with 7 bases left in between. Germline assignment: CDR1 SGHNT and CDR2 YYREEE (reference sequence). The CDR3 region has the DNA TGTGCCAGCAGCTTGCTGCAGGACGAGCAGTACTTC. Protein sequence: CASSLLQDEQYF.